Presented here are 16 T cell receptor beta chains from one specimen sequenced in a study of radiotherapy plus CTLA-4 blockade in lung cancer. Measured with immunoSEQ multiplex PCR; TCRdb has only the in-frame clones, and not every one. Of approximately 77,000 clones in the sample, less than 85% were seen once. Sample: peripheral blood, taken from a patient treated with radiotherapy plus ipilimumab. The origin of the receptors is a human donor with non-small cell lung cancer who had stable disease on radiotherapy plus ipilimumab.

CDR3 sequence: CASSLRGTANTGELFF. The CDR3 DNA reads TGTGCCAGCAGCTTACGGGGGACCGCGAACACCGGGGAGCTGTTTTTT. J is TRBJ2-2 and V is TRBV11-3; D may be TRBD2 (6 bases). The CDR3 runs to 16 residues. Trimming removed 2 bases at V and 0 bases at J, with 10 bases between. CDR1 SGHNT and CDR2 YENEEA come from the germline V gene.

This clone was recorded only once. The CDR3 nucleotides read TGTGCCAGCAGCTTGGGGGGGCGAAGGGCCGGGGAGCTGTTTTTT. Translated, it gives CASSLGGRRAGELFF. J is TRBJ2-2 and V is TRBV5-4; possibly TRBD1 for D (6 bases). V was pared by 0 bases and J by 6 bases, with 12 bases between. The CDR3 extends over 15 amino acids. Germline loops: CDR1 SGHNT, CDR2 YYREEE (reference sequence).

This clone appeared a single time. V gene TRBV28 combines with J gene TRBJ1-6; 8 nucleotides agree with TRBD1. The CDR3 covers 16 residues. Germline loops: CDR1 MDHEN, CDR2 SYDVKM. The trim removed 5 bases at V and 6 bases at J, leaving 9 bases unmatched. The CDR3 here is CASSSRQGAGNSPLHF. DNA of the CDR3: TGTGCCAGCAGTAGTAGGCAGGGGGCAGGTAATTCACCCCTCCACTTT.

This clone appeared a few times. The chain combines TRBV18 with TRBJ1-1, with D perhaps matching TRBD1 (5 bases). V was cut by 4 bases and J by 1 base, with 7 bases left in between. Germline-derived CDR1 and CDR2 are KGHSH and LQKENI. This CDR3 comprises 13 residues. CDR3 nucleotides: TGTGCCAGCTCACTCGACAGGAACACTGAAGCTTTCTTT. It yields the protein CASSLDRNTEAFF.

The chain uses TRBV28 and TRBJ1-4; no firm D call. The CDR3 is 16 amino acids. Between the trimmed V and J ends, which lost 10 bases and 5 bases, there was a span of 23 bases. The germline V gene has CDR1 MDHEN and CDR2 SYDVKM. The CDR3 nucleotides are TGTGCCACCCGAAAGCTTGACACTGACTTGAATGAAAAACTGTTTTTT. Amino acids: CATRKLDTDLNEKLFF. Using reference TRBV28 and TRBJ1-4 for the parts outside the CDR3, the full variable domain is DVKVTQSSRYLVKRTGEKVFLECVQDMDHENMFWYRQDPGLGLRLIYFSYDVKMKEKGDIPEGYSVSREKKERFSLILESASTNQTSMYLCATRKLDTDLNEKLFFGSGTQLSVL.

The V and J genes are TRBV7-3 and TRBJ2-1, with 8 bases lining up with TRBD2. V trimming: 3 bases; J trimming: 6 bases; junction bases outside the gene matches: 10. The CDR3 totals 16 residues. CDR1 is SGHTA and CDR2 is FQGTGA in the germline V gene. In DNA form, the CDR3 reads TGTGCCAGCAGCTTTTCCTTAGCGGGAAGGACCAATGAGCAGTTCTTC. This sequence encodes CASSFSLAGRTNEQFF.

The chain recombines TRBV6-1 with TRBJ1-2; D is perhaps TRBD1 (6 bases). Germline CDR1 MNHNS, CDR2 SASEGT. This CDR3 has 12 amino acids. Trimming removed 8 bases at V and 2 bases at J, with 9 bases between. The CDR3 spells CASGDRNYGYTF. The CDR3 DNA reads TGTGCCAGCGGAGACAGGAACTATGGCTACACCTTC.

This clone was counted between two and nine times. V gene TRBV6-1 combines with J gene TRBJ1-2; D gene uncertain. V lost 0 bases to trimming and J lost 8 bases, with 10 bases between them. Per the germline V gene, CDR1 is MNHNS and CDR2 is SASEGT. This CDR3 is 13 amino acids long. CDR3 amino acids: CASSEAGLGGYTF. The CDR3 DNA reads TGTGCCAGCAGTGAAGCCGGATTGGGAGGCTACACCTTC.

This sequence joins TRBV6-5 and TRBJ1-5; TRBD1 aligns across 7 bases. This CDR3 is 14 amino acids long. The germline CDR1 and CDR2 sequences are MNHEY and SVGAGI. J lost 9 bases, V lost 5 bases, and 10 bases had no gene match. Written as DNA, the CDR3 is TGTGCCAGCAGTGAAACGCGGCAGGGGGGGCCCCAGCATTTT. Residues: CASSETRQGGPQHF.

J is TRBJ2-7 and V is TRBV29-1, with a tentative D call TRBD1 (7 bases). The CDR3 consists of 15 residues. Germline V gives CDR1 SQVTM, CDR2 ANQGSEA. V dropped 2 bases and J dropped 6 bases, with 20 bases sitting between them. For the CDR3, the DNA is TGCAGCGTTGAATCGAACAGGGGAGGCCTCTCCGAGCAGTACTTC. Protein product: CSVESNRGGLSEQYF.

The rearrangement links TRBV30 to TRBJ2-4, with D uncertain. Germline loops: CDR1 GTSNPN, CDR2 SVGIG (reference sequence). V lost 3 bases, J lost 0 bases, and 9 bases lay in between. The length of the CDR3 is 14 residues. CDR3 sequence: CAWSGYLAKNIQYF. CDR3 nucleotides: TGTGCCTGGAGCGGCTATTTAGCCAAAAACATTCAGTACTTC.

The rearrangement links TRBV5-8 to TRBJ2-5, with a tentative D call TRBD2 (6 bases). Trimming shortened V by 6 bases and J by 7 bases, and 10 bases separated the two germline ends. This CDR3 contains 11 residues. Per the germline V gene, CDR1 is SGHTS and CDR2 is YDEGEE. The CDR3 is CASTGGWTQYF. CDR3 sequence (DNA): TGTGCCAGCACCGGAGGGTGGACCCAGTACTTC.

This sequence joins TRBV5-1 and TRBJ2-5, with 9 bases matching TRBD2. V lost 7 bases, J lost 2 bases, and 9 bases stayed unmatched. The CDR3 covers 15 residues. Germline CDR1 reads SGHRS; CDR2 reads YFSETQ. The CDR3, as DNA: TGCGCCAGCCGTCTCAGCGGGGGGTATCAAGAGACCCAGTACTTC. Amino acid sequence: CASRLSGGYQETQYF.

The V and J genes are TRBV4-1 and TRBJ2-2; D is perhaps TRBD2 (6 bases). Trimming stripped 0 bases from V and 0 bases from J, with 14 bases between. CDR3 length: 18 amino acids. Per the germline V gene, CDR1 is MGHRA and CDR2 is YSYEKL. The CDR3 loop reads CASSQEGGMGANTGELFF. CDR3 nucleotide sequence: TGCGCCAGCAGCCAAGAGGGCGGGATGGGTGCGAACACCGGGGAGCTGTTTTTT.

The J gene is TRBJ2-4, the V gene TRBV5-1; a possible D gene is TRBD1 (5 bases). V lost 0 bases, J lost 2 bases, and 9 bases lay in between. CDR1 SGHRS and CDR2 YFSETQ come from the germline V gene. This CDR3 contains 15 residues. CDR3 sequence: CASSLGQISKNIQYF. CDR3 nucleotides: TGCGCCAGCAGCTTGGGACAGATTTCCAAAAACATTCAGTACTTC.

This clone was recorded a few times. The V call is TRBV19, the J call TRBJ2-2, with 8 positions matching TRBD1. The CDR3 is made up of 14 amino acids. CDR1 is LNHDA, CDR2 SQIVND, per germline (reference sequence). V shed 3 bases, J shed 5 bases, and the junction held 2 bases outside the gene matches. The CDR3 DNA sequence: TGTGCCAGTAGTATTAGGACAGGGACCGGGGAGCTGTTTTTT. It yields the protein CASSIRTGTGELFF.